This passage covers 8 T cell receptor beta chains from one sample sequenced in a study of post-analysis software for immune sequencing data. No antigen has been identified for these receptors. Findings and caveats of the study: Relative to controls, patients had about five TRBV segments at higher frequency, with TRBV5-6, TRBV5-1 and TRBV20-1 among these.

Libraries were made from TCR beta cDNA, and they carried unique molecular identifiers. TCRdb redid the calling of the PCR reads with MiXCR, one entry per CDR3 protein. The data hold about 680,000 distinct CDR3 sequences, with about 60% observed a single time. Material for sequencing was blood. Source of these receptors: a girl aged 2 to 9 with multiple sclerosis.

As for this clonotype: Sequence at one end of the junction differs from germline and may be a read error. The chain links TRBV6-6 to TRBJ2-1; 8 positions match TRBD1. The CDR3 extends over 15 amino acids. CDR1 MNHNY and CDR2 SVGAGI come from the germline V gene (reference sequence). The CDR3 DNA reads as TGTACCAGCAGTTACGCGGACAGGGTGTGCAATGAGCAGTTCTTC. Translated: CTSSYADRVCNEQFF.

The chain links TRBV12-3 or TRBV12-4 to TRBJ1-1; possibly TRBD1 for D (5 bases). V lost 3 bases, J lost 6 bases, and 11 bases lay in between. This CDR3 is 13 amino acids long. The CDR3 DNA is TGTGCCAGCAGTTTTGTGGGGGAGGCTGAAGCTTTCTTT. Encoded protein: CASSFVGEAEAFF.

The chain carries TRBV3-1 and TRBJ2-7; 7 nucleotides line up with TRBD2. The J call is in doubt because the DNA end fits TRBJ2-5 better. Germline values: CDR1 LGHDT, CDR2 YNNKEL (reference sequence). CDR3 length equals 15 residues. The CDR3, as DNA: TGTGCCAGCAGCCAAAGAGCGGGACCGGGCGAGACCCAGTACTTC. Its protein is CASSQRAGPGETQYF.

This rearrangement joins TRBV27 to TRBJ2-3; D not resolved. CDR1 and CDR2 (germline): MNHEY, SMNVEV (reference sequence). The V end was cut by 0 bases, the J end by 6 bases, with 7 bases between. The CDR3 has 13 residues. The CDR3 DNA is TGTGCCAGCAGTTTATCTAATCAGGATACGCAGTATTTT. This encodes CASSLSNQDTQYF.

The rearrangement joins TRBV4-1 to TRBJ2-7, with a possible D match to TRBD2 (5 bases). The CDR3 has 14 amino acids. Germline V gene sequence: CDR1 MGHRA, CDR2 YSYEKL. The V and J ends lost 0 bases and 4 bases respectively, with 10 bases between them. The CDR3 nucleotides read TGCGCCAGCAGCCAAGAGGCTAGCTGGTACGAGCAGTACTTC. The encoded protein is CASSQEASWYEQYF.

V usage is TRBV7-2 and J usage is TRBJ2-1; 7 bases fit TRBD1. This CDR3 has 14 residues. The V and J ends lost 1 base and 9 bases, in that order; junction bases with no gene match: 6. From germline, CDR1 is SGHTA and CDR2 FQGNSA. CDR3 in amino acids: CASSLVRTGTEQFF. CDR3 coding DNA: TGTGCCAGCAGCTTAGTTAGGACAGGAACTGAGCAGTTCTTC.

This chain connects TRBV4-3 to TRBJ1-2; 8 positions match TRBD1. This CDR3 comprises 14 residues. Germline assignment: CDR1 LGHNA and CDR2 YSLEER. V lost 1 base, J lost 7 bases, and 5 bases stayed unmatched. The CDR3 DNA sequence: TGCGCCAGCAGCCAAGCCAGGGGGCGATTTGGCTACACCTTC. Translated, it gives CASSQARGRFGYTF.

This clonotype occurred a few times. The chain has TRBV28 and TRBJ2-7, with D uncertain. The CDR3 is 13 amino acids. The ends were cut back, 2 bases at V and 2 bases at J, with 7 bases in the middle. Germline V gene sequence: CDR1 MDHEN, CDR2 SYDVKM. The CDR3 nucleotides are TGTGCCAGCAGTTTAGGGTCCGCCTACGAGCAGTACTTC. It translates to CASSLGSAYEQYF.